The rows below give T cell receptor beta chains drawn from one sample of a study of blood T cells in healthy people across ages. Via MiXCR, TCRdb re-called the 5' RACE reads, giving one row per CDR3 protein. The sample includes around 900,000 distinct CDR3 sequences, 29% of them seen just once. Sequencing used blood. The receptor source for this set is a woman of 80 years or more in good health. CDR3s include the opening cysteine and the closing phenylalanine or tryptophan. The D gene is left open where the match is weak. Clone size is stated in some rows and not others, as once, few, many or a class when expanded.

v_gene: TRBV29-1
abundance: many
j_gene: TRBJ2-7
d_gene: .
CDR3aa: CSVCYRSSYEQYF
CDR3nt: TGCAGCGTTTGCTACAGGTCCTCCTACGAGCAGTACTTC

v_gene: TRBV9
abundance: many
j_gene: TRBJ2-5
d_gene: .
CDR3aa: CASSFLGTQYF
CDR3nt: TGTGCCAGCAGCTTCCTGGGGACCCAGTACTTC

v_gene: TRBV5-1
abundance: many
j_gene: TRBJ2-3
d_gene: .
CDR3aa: CASSGDSPRDTQYF
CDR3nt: TGCGCCAGCAGCGGCGACTCGCCCAGGGATACGCAGTATTTT

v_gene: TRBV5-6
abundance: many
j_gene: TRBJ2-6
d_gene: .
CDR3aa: CASSPYSGGANVLTF
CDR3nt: TGTGCCAGCAGCCCCTACTCAGGTGGGGCCAACGTCCTGACTTTC

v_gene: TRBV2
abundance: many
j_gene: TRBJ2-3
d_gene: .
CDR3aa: CASSVSLWDTQYF
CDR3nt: TGTGCCAGCAGTGTTAGCCTGTGGGATACGCAGTATTTT

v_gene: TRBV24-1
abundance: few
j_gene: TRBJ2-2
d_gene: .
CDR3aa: CATSDLGTEPTGELFF
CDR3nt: TGTGCCACCAGTGATTTAGGGACCGAACCCACCGGGGAGCTGTTTTTT

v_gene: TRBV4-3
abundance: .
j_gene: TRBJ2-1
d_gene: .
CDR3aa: CASSQVGQGGEQFF
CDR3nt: TGCGCCAGCAGCCAAGTAGGGCAAGGCGGAGAGCAGTTCTTC

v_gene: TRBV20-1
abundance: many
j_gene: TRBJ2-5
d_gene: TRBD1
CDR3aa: CSAREGVWGRTGETQYF
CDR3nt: TGCAGTGCTAGGGAGGGTGTTTGGGGCCGGACAGGGGAGACCCAGTACTTC

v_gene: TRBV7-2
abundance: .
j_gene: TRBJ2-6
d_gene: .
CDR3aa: CASSSTISGANVLTF
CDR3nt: TGTGCCAGCAGCTCTACGATCTCTGGGGCCAACGTCCTGACTTTC

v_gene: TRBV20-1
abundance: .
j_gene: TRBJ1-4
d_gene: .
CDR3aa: CSALSTAEKLFF
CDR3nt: TGCAGTGCTCTTTCGACAGCTGAAAAACTGTTTTTT